The sequence of this TCR beta chain was determined in a study of blood T cell repertoires in COVID-19 (dated by TCRdb to the early 2020s). In terms of the full investigation: Samples covering the acute and convalescent phases of COVID-19 were provided by collaborators in the United States, Italy and Spain. The prospective study material was composed of cDNA or gDNA derived from T cells, B-cell-depleted T cells, or PBMCs. The dataset comprised deeply sampled blood TCRbeta repertoires from subjects exposed to, actively infected with, or recovered from COVID-19. The repertoires were released in a freely available public database meant as a resource for research on the immune response to SARS-CoV-2. Samples were obtained from the ongoing ImmuneRACE study (first 160 participants) and from about 1,300 subjects provided by 6 global collaborators. The sample metadata nearly always contained a de-identified subject ID, COVID-19 status, age in years and sex. Where available, HLA class I and class II types were obtained from metadata supplied by the sample provider rather than from assay-based typing.

The V end loses 3 bases and the J end loses 10 bases, and a stretch of 15 bases separates them. The germline V gene (reference sequence) specifies GTSNPN as CDR1 and SVGIG as CDR2. Inclusive of the bounding cysteine and phenylalanine, the CDR3 is 12 residues long. The retained sequence is limited to the CDR3, 36 bases, with the frame set at the first base. Points the paper makes about the study in general: Clinical and demographic metadata were provided uncurated, with the amount varying by source and participant.

In regard to this clone: Its antigen is unknown. Per-nucleotide qualities are absent, and no much larger clonotype sits a single base away.

TCRbeta CDR3 regions were amplified from genomic DNA using the immunoSEQ Assay, a bias-controlled multiplex PCR. The study's processing was this. The number of nucleated cells in each sample was estimated by amplification of reference gene primers within the assay. To quantify the absolute abundance of each unique TCRbeta CDR3 rearrangement, sequence reads were collapsed and filtered. For each sample, productive Simpson clonality was calculated as the square root of Simpson's diversity index over productive rearrangements. TCRdb carries this immuneACCESS record with in-frame sequences only. Its versions omit some clonotypes, under half of them owing to an unresolved V gene in the studies checked, with the rest unexplained. The V and J calls and the clone size are those of that table, but D and trimming were determined from the DNA. Present in this sample are over 90,000 clones, around nine tenths of which were seen just once. 3% of the sample rests with the top ten.

The collaborating institutions used their own protocols to collect whole blood in K2EDTA tubes. For TCRbeta analysis, collaborators shipped samples in one of three forms: frozen whole blood, isolated PBMCs, or DNA extracted from either of those sample types. The V gene is TRBV30 and the J gene is TRBJ1-2; too little of a D gene remains to name it. Sequencing was performed on peripheral blood. This sequence originates from a man aged 50 to 60 with active or convalescent COVID-19. CDR3 reads: CAWRFGGGFYTF. The DNA sequence is TGTGCCTGGAGATTCGGAGGAGGCTTCTACACCTTC. Outside the CDR3, residues come from the reference TRBV30 and TRBJ1-2 proteins, so the full variable domain is: SQTIHQWPATLVQPVGSPLSLECTVEGTSNPNLYWYRQAAGRGLQLLFYSVGIGQISSEVPQNLSASRPQDRQFILSSKKLLLSDSGFYLCAWRFGGGFYTFGSGTRLTVV.